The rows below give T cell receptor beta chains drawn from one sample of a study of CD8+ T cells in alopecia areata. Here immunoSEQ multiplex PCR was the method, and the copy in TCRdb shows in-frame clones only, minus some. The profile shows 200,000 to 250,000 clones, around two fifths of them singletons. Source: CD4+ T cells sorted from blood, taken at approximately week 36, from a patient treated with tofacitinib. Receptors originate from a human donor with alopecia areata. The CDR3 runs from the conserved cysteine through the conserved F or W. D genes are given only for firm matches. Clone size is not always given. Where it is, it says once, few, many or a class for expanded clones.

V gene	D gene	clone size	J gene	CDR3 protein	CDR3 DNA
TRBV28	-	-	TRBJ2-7	CASRPNLYEQYF	TGTGCCAGCAGGCCAAACTTATACGAGCAGTACTTC
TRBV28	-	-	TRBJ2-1	CASTPRGIFYNEQFF	TGTGCCAGCACCCCGCGGGGAATCTTCTACAATGAGCAGTTCTTC
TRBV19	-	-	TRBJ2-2	CASSDSWHTGELFF	TGTGCCAGTAGCGACAGCTGGCACACCGGGGAGCTGTTTTTT
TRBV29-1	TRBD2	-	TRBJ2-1	CSVEGGSYNEQFF	TGCAGCGTTGAAGGCGGGAGCTACAATGAGCAGTTCTTC
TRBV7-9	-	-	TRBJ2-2	CASSPPGSRSSGELFF	TGTGCCAGCAGCCCGCCCGGCAGCCGTAGCTCCGGGGAGCTGTTTTTT
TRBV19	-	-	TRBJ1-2	CASSIPGIGNYGYTF	TGTGCCAGTAGTATTCCCGGCATCGGTAACTATGGCTACACCTTC
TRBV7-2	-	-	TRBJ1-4	CASSSMATSGNEKLFF	TGTGCCAGCAGCTCCATGGCCACCTCGGGAAATGAAAAACTGTTTTTT
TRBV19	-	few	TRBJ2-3	CASSDPGDTQYF	TGTGCCAGTAGTGATCCAGGAGATACGCAGTATTTT
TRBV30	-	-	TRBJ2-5	CAWSVSAETQYF	TGTGCCTGGAGTGTATCCGCAGAGACCCAGTACTTC
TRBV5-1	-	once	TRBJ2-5	CASHPGHSFGEETQYF	TGCGCCAGCCATCCGGGACACTCATTCGGGGAAGAGACCCAGTACTTC
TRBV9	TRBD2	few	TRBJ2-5	CASSVATGVSGREETQYF	TGTGCCAGCAGCGTAGCTACAGGTGTTAGCGGGAGAGAAGAGACCCAGTACTTC
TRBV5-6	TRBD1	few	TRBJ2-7	CASTLATGNGEQYF	TGTGCCAGCACCCTCGCGACAGGGAACGGCGAGCAGTACTTC
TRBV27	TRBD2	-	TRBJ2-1	CASNTSGRRKSYNEQFF	TGTGCCAGCAACACTAGCGGGAGAAGGAAGTCCTACAATGAGCAGTTCTTC
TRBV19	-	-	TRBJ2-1	CASTSSAGQTVNEQFF	TGTGCCAGTACTAGTAGTGCGGGCCAGACCGTCAATGAGCAGTTCTTC
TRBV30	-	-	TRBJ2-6	CAWSWTRPSGANVLTF	TGTGCCTGGAGTTGGACACGACCCTCTGGGGCCAACGTCCTGACTTTC
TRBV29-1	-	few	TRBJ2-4	CSVEDRTGQSNKNIQYF	TGCAGCGTTGAAGATAGGACGGGCCAAAGCAATAAAAACATTCAGTACTTC
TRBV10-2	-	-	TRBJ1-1	CASSERHGNTEAFF	TGCGCCAGCAGTGAGAGGCACGGGAACACTGAAGCTTTCTTT
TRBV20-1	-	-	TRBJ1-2	CSASSGTVIF	TGCAGTGCTTCAAGCGGGACCGTTATCTTC
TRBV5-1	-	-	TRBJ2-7	CASRIDYEQYF	TGCGCCAGCAGGATAGACTACGAGCAGTACTTC